Each of the 22 T cell receptor beta chains below was sequenced from the same sample in a study of beta chain features in type 1 diabetes. Reverse transcription of all isolated RNA meant that expressed TCRB transcripts were sequenced. The table came from immunoSEQ multiplex PCR; TCRdb's copy has only in-frame clones and leaves some out. Of 140,000 or so clones listed, about 10% are singletons. Sequenced material: naive CD4+ T cells from blood. These receptor sequences come from a man aged 18 to 30 in good health.

This clone has a handful of counts. The chain uses TRBV25-1 and TRBJ2-7, with TRBD1 identical over 9 bases. CDR3 size: 17 residues. With V trimmed by 0 bases and J by 6 bases, 12 bases remained unmatched. The germline gives CDR1 MGHDK, CDR2 SYGVNS. CDR3 in amino acids: CASSEYRGRTGGVEQYF. The CDR3 region has the DNA TGTGCCAGCAGTGAATATAGGGGGCGAACAGGGGGCGTCGAGCAGTACTTC.

This clone was seen only a few times. The V gene is TRBV20-1, the J gene TRBJ2-7; maybe TRBD1 (5 bases). The germline V and J ends were trimmed by 5 bases and 2 bases, with 7 bases remaining between them. Germline-derived CDR1 and CDR2 are DFQATT and SNEGSKA (reference sequence). The CDR3 is 11 amino acids. The CDR3 DNA sequence: TGCAGTGCTCAGGGCCCCTACGAGCAGTACTTC. Protein product: CSAQGPYEQYF.

The V gene is TRBV28, the J gene TRBJ2-5; D is unclear. Germline V gives CDR1 MDHEN, CDR2 SYDVKM. The CDR3 is made up of 13 amino acids. V was clipped by 7 bases and J by 6 bases, with 15 bases between them. Written as DNA, the CDR3 is TGTGCCAGCACCCTATCGCGGTTGAAGACCCAGTACTTC. Translation gives CASTLSRLKTQYF.

J is TRBJ1-6 and V is TRBV2, with D possibly being TRBD1 (5 bases). Deletions cut 1 base from V and 6 bases from J, with 13 bases between. The CDR3 has 16 residues. Germline CDR1 and CDR2: SNHLY and FYNNEI. The CDR3 here is CASSEEKGQLNSPLHF. For the CDR3, the DNA is TGTGCCAGCAGTGAAGAAAAAGGACAACTTAATTCACCCCTCCACTTT. The entire variable domain, with the rest obtained from reference TRBV2 and TRBJ1-6, is as follows: EPEVTQTPSHQVTQMGQEVILRCVPISNHLYFYWYRQILGQKVEFLVSFYNNEISEKSEIFDDQFSVERPDGSNFTLKIRSTKLEDSAMYFCASSEEKGQLNSPLHFGNGTRLTVT.

V gene TRBV5-4 combines with J gene TRBJ2-7; 11 bases are shared with TRBD1. Germline V gene data show CDR1 as SGHNT and CDR2 as YYREEE (reference sequence). The trim removed 3 bases at V and 2 bases at J, leaving 1 base unmatched. The CDR3 has 14 amino acids. CDR3 residues: CASSSGQGAYEQYF. CDR3 nucleotides: TGTGCCAGCAGCTCGGGACAGGGGGCCTACGAGCAGTACTTC.

The chain couples TRBV30 to TRBJ1-3, with D perhaps TRBD1 (5 bases). The CDR3 is 12 residues long. Germline CDR1 reads GTSNPN; CDR2 reads SVGIG (reference sequence). The V end was cut by 7 bases, the J end by 1 base, with 8 bases between. This CDR3 reads CALGVSGNTIYF. CDR3 coding DNA: TGTGCCTTAGGGGTATCTGGAAACACCATATATTTT.

V gene TRBV4-1 combines with J gene TRBJ2-7, with D unresolved. V dropped 0 bases and J dropped 7 bases, with 13 bases sitting between them. There are 14 residues in the CDR3. Looked up from germline, CDR1 is MGHRA and CDR2 is YSYEKL. The CDR3 region is CASSQEAASREQYF. For the CDR3, the DNA is TGCGCCAGCAGCCAAGAAGCCGCCTCGAGGGAGCAGTACTTC.

This clone showed up just a few times. The V and J genes are TRBV7-9 and TRBJ2-7, with D possibly being TRBD2 (6 bases). CDR1 is SEHNR and CDR2 is FQNEAQ in the germline V gene (reference sequence). This CDR3 contains 14 residues. V was cut by 1 base and J by 3 bases, with 10 bases left in between. CDR3 coding DNA: TGTGCCAGCAGCTTAGGGTCCGGGGGCTACGAGCAGTACTTC. Translated, it gives CASSLGSGGYEQYF.

The chain couples TRBV6-5 to TRBJ1-2; D remains unclear. The ends were cut back, 8 bases at V and 7 bases at J, with 11 bases in the middle. The CDR3 spans 11 residues. The germline CDR1 and CDR2 sequences are MNHEY and SVGAGI. This CDR3 reads CASYSSGGYTF. The CDR3, as DNA: TGTGCCAGCTACTCCTCTGGTGGCTACACCTTC.

This rearrangement joins TRBV25-1 to TRBJ1-4; 8 nucleotides match TRBD1. This CDR3 is 17 amino acids long. Germline values: CDR1 MGHDK, CDR2 SYGVNS. The ends lost 5 bases at V and 7 bases at J; junction bases unmatched: 15. The CDR3 spells CASSSTLGQGGGEKLFF. CDR3 nucleotide sequence: TGTGCCAGCAGTTCCACCCTCGGACAGGGAGGCGGTGAAAAACTGTTTTTT.

This clone was picked up a small number of times. The rearrangement uses TRBV6-1 and TRBJ2-7; 11 bases align to TRBD1. The length of the CDR3 is 14 residues. J was trimmed by 6 bases and V by 6 bases; bases with no gene match: 7. Germline V gene lookup returns CDR1 MNHNS and CDR2 SASEGT. The CDR3 nucleotides read TGTGCCAGCAGCCCCCCGGGACAGGGGGTCGAGCAGTACTTC. Its protein is CASSPPGQGVEQYF.

V and J are TRBV2 and TRBJ1-4; no reliable D call. Germline V gives CDR1 SNHLY, CDR2 FYNNEI. CDR3 length: 15 residues. The ends were cut back, 4 bases at V and 8 bases at J, with 17 bases in the middle. The CDR3 spells CASSVGEGSGEKLFF. CDR3 DNA sequence: TGTGCCAGCAGTGTTGGGGAGGGTTCGGGCGAAAAACTGTTTTTT.

The J gene is TRBJ1-2, the V gene TRBV28; 9 nucleotides align to TRBD1. The CDR3 sequence is 18 residues long. The germline V gene encodes CDR1 MDHEN and CDR2 SYDVKM. With 3 bases clipped from V and 2 bases from J, the junction kept 13 bases outside the gene matches. The CDR3 is CASSFSIGTGRLNYGYTF. CDR3 bases: TGTGCCAGCAGTTTCTCGATCGGGACAGGGAGACTCAACTATGGCTACACCTTC.

The gene calls are TRBV7-9 and TRBJ2-3; 13 bases agree with TRBD2. Germline CDR1 reads SEHNR; CDR2 reads FQNEAQ (reference sequence). The length of the CDR3 is 15 residues. The J segment lost 4 bases and the V segment lost 4 bases, leaving 2 bases of the junction unmatched. Here the CDR3 DNA reads TGTGCCAGCAGCTGGGGGACTAGCGGGGCAGATACGCAGTATTTT. It is translated as CASSWGTSGADTQYF.

This clone came up a few times. V usage is TRBV10-3 and J usage is TRBJ2-7; tentative D call: TRBD2 (6 bases). The CDR3 has 16 residues. Germline V gives CDR1 ENHRY, CDR2 SYGVKD. V dropped 0 bases and J dropped 5 bases, with 17 bases sitting between them. CDR3 region: CAISESNSGRTDEQYF. The CDR3 bases are TGTGCCATCAGTGAGTCGAATAGCGGCAGGACGGACGAGCAGTACTTC.

In its sample, this clone was seen a few times. V and J are TRBV25-1 and TRBJ2-2; possible D gene TRBD1, 6 bases. Per the germline V gene, CDR1 is MGHDK and CDR2 is SYGVNS. V lost 3 bases to trimming and J lost 7 bases, with 12 bases between them. The length of the CDR3 is 14 residues. CDR3 residues: CASSDAGAGGELFF. The CDR3 nucleotides read TGTGCCAGCAGTGACGCAGGGGCTGGCGGGGAGCTGTTTTTT.

The J gene is TRBJ2-1, the V gene TRBV5-1; D perhaps matches TRBD1 (6 bases). The ends were cut back, 0 bases at V and 6 bases at J, with 13 bases in the middle. CDR1 and CDR2 from the germline V gene are SGHRS and YFSETQ. This CDR3 region has 15 residues. CDR3 DNA: TGCGCCAGCAGCTTGGTCACACAGGGATCCAATGAGCAGTTCTTC. Translating gives CASSLVTQGSNEQFF.

The CDR3 bases are TGTGCCAGCAGCCGACAGGGTTCAGCCAAAAACATTCAGTACTTC. Protein: CASSRQGSAKNIQYF. The chain links TRBV7-2 to TRBJ2-4, with 7 positions matching TRBD1. CDR3 length: 15 residues. Germline assignment: CDR1 SGHTA and CDR2 FQGNSA. V lost 5 bases to trimming and J lost 0 bases; unmatched junction nucleotides: 4.

This clone appeared a few times. The V gene is TRBV6-4, the J gene TRBJ2-2; D might be TRBD2 (5 bases). Trimming left V 3 bases short and J 4 bases short, with 12 bases between. The CDR3 consists of 15 residues. Per the germline V gene, CDR1 is MRHNA and CDR2 is SNTAGT. CDR3 residues: CASSDRFAGTGELFF. CDR3 DNA sequence: TGTGCCAGCAGTGATCGGTTCGCGGGCACCGGGGAGCTGTTTTTT.

This clone was detected many times. The chain is built from TRBV7-9 and TRBJ2-3, with 9 positions matching TRBD1. CDR1 and CDR2 from the germline V gene are SEHNR and FQNEAQ (reference sequence). Trimming took 2 bases from V and 3 from J; bases not matched to a gene: 6. The CDR3 covers 16 residues. Here the CDR3 DNA reads TGTGCCAGCAGCTTAAACAGGGACAGGGAGACAGATACGCAGTATTTT. Protein sequence: CASSLNRDRETDTQYF.

This sequence joins TRBV11-2 and TRBJ1-3; the D is unclear. The germline V gene encodes CDR1 SGHAT and CDR2 FQNNGV. The CDR3 spans 16 residues. With 7 bases removed from V and 1 base from J, the gap between germline ends came to 17 bases. CDR3 amino acids: CASNPTGGGSGNTIYF. The DNA for the CDR3 is TGTGCCAGCAACCCTACGGGTGGCGGGTCTGGAAACACCATATATTTT.

The table lists this clone with a few counts. This may be a read error, as it is one base from a much larger clone. The CDR3 here is CASSLSSYEQYF. The CDR3 nucleotides read TGTGCCAGCAGCCTGAGCTCCTACGAGCAGTACTTC. The chain combines TRBV6-1 with TRBJ2-7; D gene uncertain. V lost 6 bases, J lost 0 bases, and 6 bases lay in between. The CDR3 runs 12 residues. The germline CDR1 and CDR2 sequences are MNHNS and SASEGT.